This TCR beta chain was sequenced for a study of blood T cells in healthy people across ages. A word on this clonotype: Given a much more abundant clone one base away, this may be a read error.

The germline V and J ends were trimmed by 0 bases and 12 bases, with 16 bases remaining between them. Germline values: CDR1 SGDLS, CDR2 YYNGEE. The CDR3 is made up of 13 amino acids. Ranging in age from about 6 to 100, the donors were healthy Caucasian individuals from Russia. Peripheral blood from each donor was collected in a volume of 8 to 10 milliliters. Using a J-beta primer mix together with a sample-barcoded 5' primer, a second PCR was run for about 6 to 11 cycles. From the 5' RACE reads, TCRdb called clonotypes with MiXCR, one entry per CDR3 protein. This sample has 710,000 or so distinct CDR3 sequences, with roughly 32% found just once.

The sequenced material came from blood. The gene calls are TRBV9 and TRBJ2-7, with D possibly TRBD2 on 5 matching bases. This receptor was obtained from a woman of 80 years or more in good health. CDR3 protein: CASSVGGWETRYF. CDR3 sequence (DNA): TGTGCCAGCAGCGTAGGAGGATGGGAGACCCGGTACTTC.